The present T cell receptor beta chain was sequenced within a study of blood T cell repertoires in COVID-19. Study-wide background: Collection of acute and convalescent COVID-19 samples took place in the United States, Italy and Spain. T cells, B-cell-depleted T cells, or PBMCs provided the cDNA or gDNA that served as material.

The assay was immunoSEQ multiplex PCR, and TCRdb's table has in-frame clones only and misses some. The data show around 200,000 clones, about 86% seen once. V was shortened by 4 bases and J by 0 bases, with 4 bases between the two germline ends. The CDR3 covers 13 residues. Germline V gene lookup returns CDR1 MNHEY and CDR2 SVGEGT. Sequencing was performed on peripheral blood. The TCR was taken from a man aged 18 to 29 with active or convalescent COVID-19. The chain joins TRBV6-2 or TRBV6-3 to TRBJ2-1; no clear D. The CDR3 nucleotides are TGTGCCAGCAGTTCTAGCTCCTACAATGAGCAGTTCTTC. This encodes CASSSSSYNEQFF.